These T cell receptor beta chains were read from a single sample in a study of CD8 T cells in ankylosing spondylitis. TCRdb reanalysed the 5' RACE reads using MiXCR and keeps one entry per CDR3 protein. Of roughly 60,000 distinct CDR3 sequences in the sample, 6% to 8% were seen once. Source material: synovial fluid, either unsorted or a sorted T cell fraction (not recorded which). The source of these receptors is a male donor with ankylosing spondylitis. Both conserved end residues are part of each CDR3. Each record gives: clone size, CDR3 length, V gene, J gene, CDR3 protein. Some rows mark clone size as missing; the rest say once, few, many or name a class of expanded clone.

few	12	TRBV20-1	TRBJ2-1	CSAIDGYNEQFF
many	14	TRBV18	TRBJ2-7	CASSASRDPYEQYF
few	14	TRBV28	TRBJ2-2	CASRTRPNTGELFF
many	15	TRBV7-2	TRBJ2-1	CASTPSGMTYNEQFF
-	14	TRBV7-2	TRBJ2-7	CASSFLAGGSEQYF
many	15	TRBV18	TRBJ2-2	CASSPREAGSGELFF
-	13	TRBV7-9	TRBJ2-5	CASSSFGGETQYF
many	14	TRBV27	TRBJ2-7	CASSHGRASHEQYF
few	16	TRBV6-1	TRBJ1-5	CASSHVWDRSNQPQHF
many	14	TRBV7-2	TRBJ1-2	CASSLWTSNYGYTF
many	14	TRBV28	TRBJ2-6	CATTQGAGANVLTF
-	13	TRBV5-5	TRBJ2-1	CASSARDYNEQFF
many	13	TRBV5-4	TRBJ2-1	CASSLTGGDEQFF
many	13	TRBV19	TRBJ1-5	CASKDRDNQPQHF
few	14	TRBV18	TRBJ2-7	CASSPQTGLYEQYF
few	14	TRBV20-1	TRBJ2-2	CSARDNRGAGELFF
few	14	TRBV2	TRBJ2-7	CATAGVSGSYEQYF
few	15	TRBV7-9	TRBJ2-7	CASSLLSGRIYEQYF
-	16	TRBV20-1	TRBJ2-3	CSAGGLSAGVLDTQYF
medium-sized	14	TRBV29-1	TRBJ2-7	CSVEEAGTRYEQYF
many	15	TRBV11-2	TRBJ2-2	CASSLDGGNTGELFF
many	16	TRBV28	TRBJ1-1	CASPSGETVVNTEAFF
many	13	TRBV5-5	TRBJ2-1	CASSLEGTNEQFF
many	16	TRBV4-3	TRBJ2-1	CASSQRFAGGIDEQFF
many	13	TRBV10-3	TRBJ2-7	CAISEGGPYEQYF
-	15	TRBV14	TRBJ2-7	CASSHPGATSYEQYF
many	14	TRBV12-3/TRBV12-4	TRBJ1-3	CASSILNSGNTIYF
many	11	TRBV5-1	TRBJ1-1	CASGTNTEAFF
many	13	TRBV28	TRBJ2-3	CASGTSITDTQYF
-	14	TRBV6-2/TRBV6-3	TRBJ1-2	CASTQAGSLYGYTF
-	15	TRBV24-1	TRBJ2-3	CATSDPGLSADTQYF
many	15	TRBV5-1	TRBJ1-1	CASSLGGRRNTEAFF
-	15	TRBV7-2	TRBJ1-5	CASSFDRGRHQPQHF